Listed here are 32 T cell receptor beta chains from one sample, sequenced in a study of T cells in Graves' hyperthyroidism and ophthalmopathy. TCR beta CDR3 regions were amplified from RNA. A set of HTBI primers served as the primers for a first-round RT-PCR of the TCR CDR3. Each CDR3 protein is one row after TCRdb ran MiXCR on the multiplex PCR reads. The sample records almost 600,000 distinct CDR3 sequences, about 43% being singletons. Sample: peripheral blood or thyroid tissue (not recorded which). The receptors shown here come from a woman aged 18-30 years with Graves' hyperthyroidism.

Worth noting for this clonotype: A much larger clone lies one base from this, so it may be a read error. The chain is built from TRBV20-1 and TRBJ1-4; 10 positions agree with TRBD1. Germline-derived CDR1 and CDR2 are DFQATT and SNEGSKA (reference sequence). J lost 7 bases, V lost 5 bases, and 7 bases had no gene match. The CDR3 is 14 residues long. The DNA for the CDR3 is TGCAGTGCTGGGGAGGGACAGGGGCCTGAAAAACTGTTTTTT. It codes for CSAGEGQGPEKLFF.

This clonotype was seen at least ten times. This sequence joins TRBV24-1 and TRBJ2-2, with TRBD1 as a possible D gene (5 bases). CDR3 length: 17 amino acids. Germline V gene sequence: CDR1 KGHDR, CDR2 SFDVKD. The V end was cut by 4 bases, the J end by 2 bases, with 16 bases between. As DNA, the CDR3 is TGTGCCACCAGTGAACATAACAGGCAGGGTAACACCGGGGAGCTGTTTTTT. It translates to CATSEHNRQGNTGELFF.

This clonotype was recorded many times. The chain has TRBV19 and TRBJ1-2; D may be TRBD1 (5 bases). Germline CDR1 is LNHDA and CDR2 is SQIVND (reference sequence). Trimming cost V 4 bases and J 4 bases, with 10 bases left between them. The CDR3 is 13 amino acids. The CDR3 spells CASSRGDGYGYTF. The CDR3 bases are TGTGCCAGTAGTAGAGGGGATGGCTATGGCTACACCTTC. The whole variable domain, filled in from reference TRBV19 and TRBJ1-2, reads DGGITQSPKYLFRKEGQNVTLSCEQNLNHDAMYWYRQDPGQGLRLIYYSQIVNDFQKGDIAEGYSVSREKKESFPLTVTSAQKNPTAFYLCASSRGDGYGYTFGSGTRLTVV.

This clonotype is a singleton in its sample. V is TRBV7-8 and J is TRBJ1-5; TRBD1 is a possible D gene (5 bases). The germline V gene encodes CDR1 SGHVS and CDR2 FQNEAQ. Deletions cut 3 bases from V and 4 bases from J, with 19 bases between. CDR3 size: 17 residues. CDR3 sequence: CASSFLGEAMRNQPQHF. CDR3 DNA sequence: TGTGCCAGCAGCTTTCTGGGGGAGGCGATGAGGAATCAGCCCCAGCATTTT. Full variable domain (remainder filled in from reference TRBV7-8 and TRBJ1-5): GAGVSQSPRYKVAKRGQDVALRCDPISGHVSLFWYQQALGQGPEFLTYFQNEAQLDKSGLPSDRFFAERPEGSVSTLKIQRTQQEDSAVYLCASSFLGEAMRNQPQHFGDGTRLSIL.

This clonotype was picked up a small number of times. The chain combines TRBV7-9 with TRBJ1-4, with 12 bases aligning to TRBD1. This CDR3 is built from 14 residues. The V segment lost 5 bases and the J segment 8 bases; nucleotides outside the gene matches: 3. Germline CDR1 SEHNR, CDR2 FQNEAQ (reference sequence). CDR3 in DNA: TGTGCCAGCAGCCGTGGGACAGGGGGCGAAAAACTGTTTTTT. It encodes CASSRGTGGEKLFF. Filled out from reference TRBV7-9 and TRBJ1-4, the complete variable domain reads DTGVSQNPRHKITKRGQNVTFRCDPISEHNRLYWYRQTLGQGPEFLTYFQNEAQLEKSRLLSDRFSAERPKGSFSTLEIQRTEQGDSAMYLCASSRGTGGEKLFFGSGTQLSVL.

This clonotype was seen at least ten times. This may stem from a read error, because a much larger clone lies one nucleotide away. CDR3 nucleotide sequence: TGTGCCAGCAGGGGGGACACTGAAGCTTTCTTT. Translated: CASRGDTEAFF. The gene calls are TRBV5-6 and TRBJ1-1, with D perhaps TRBD1 (5 bases). The CDR3 sequence is 11 residues long. V dropped 5 bases and J dropped 3 bases, with 5 bases sitting between them. The germline V gene has CDR1 SGHDT and CDR2 YYEEEE.

This clonotype was recorded many times. This chain links TRBV12-3 or TRBV12-4 with TRBJ2-5; D is undetermined. With 5 bases removed from V and 3 bases from J, the gap between germline ends came to 10 bases. The CDR3 spans 13 residues. The CDR3 spells CASSPQMEETQYF. The CDR3 bases are TGTGCCAGCAGTCCGCAGATGGAAGAGACCCAGTACTTC.

This clonotype was observed a few times. The chain uses TRBV7-9 and TRBJ2-5; TRBD1 matches at 11 bases. The DNA end favors TRBJ2-4, so the J call may be wrong. Germline-derived CDR1 and CDR2 are SEHNR and FQNEAQ (reference sequence). This CDR3 has 14 amino acids. In DNA form, the CDR3 reads TGTGCCAGCAGGGCGGGACAGGGGGGAAACATTCAGTACTTC. This gives the protein CASRAGQGGNIQYF.

This clonotype showed up just once. The genes are TRBV6-5 and TRBJ2-7, with D perhaps matching TRBD2 (5 bases). The last part of the DNA fits TRBJ2-1 better; the J call may be wrong. The length of the CDR3 is 15 residues. Per the germline V gene, CDR1 is MNHEY and CDR2 is SVGAGI. This CDR3 reads CASSYGAGGVAEQFF. In nucleotides, the CDR3 is TGTGCCAGCAGTTACGGTGCGGGTGGGGTAGCTGAGCAGTTCTTC.

Worth noting for this clonotype: A single base separates this from a much larger clone, so it may be a read error. The rearrangement links TRBV7-9 to TRBJ2-7; perhaps TRBD1 as D (5 bases). V shed 5 bases and J shed 4 bases, with 15 bases lying between them. Germline V gene lookup returns CDR1 SEHNR and CDR2 FQNEAQ (reference sequence). The CDR3 covers 14 residues. CDR3 sequence reads: CASSPRTSFYEQYF. In DNA form, the CDR3 reads TGTGCCAGCAGCCCGAGGACATCCTTTTACGAGCAGTACTTC.

This clonotype was picked up many times. For the CDR3, the DNA is TGTGCCAGCAGCCAAGGGGAGGGGATTAATGAAAAACTGTTTTTT. Translated, it gives CASSQGEGINEKLFF. This sequence joins TRBV4-2 and TRBJ1-4; D possibly corresponds to TRBD1 (5 bases). V was pared by 1 base and J by 4 bases, with 10 bases between. Looked up from germline, CDR1 is LGHNA and CDR2 is YNFKEQ. The CDR3 extends over 15 amino acids.

This clonotype was recorded at least ten times. The rearrangement uses TRBV7-9 and TRBJ1-5, with D tentatively TRBD1 (5 bases). CDR1 is SEHNR, CDR2 FQNEAQ, per germline (reference sequence). Trimming removed 1 base at V and 6 bases at J, with 19 bases between. The length of the CDR3 is 17 residues. This CDR3 is CASSLESGLTVGQPQHF. For the CDR3, the DNA is TGTGCCAGCAGCTTAGAATCGGGATTGACAGTGGGTCAGCCCCAGCATTTT.

The rearrangement joins TRBV11-2 to TRBJ2-7; 7 bases align to TRBD1. CDR1 SGHAT and CDR2 FQNNGV come from the germline V gene. V gave up 3 bases and J gave up 4 bases; unmatched junction bases: 6. This CDR3 is 14 amino acids long. The CDR3 nucleotides are TGTGCCAGCAGCTTTACAGGGGCGTATTACGAGCAGTACTTC. This codes for CASSFTGAYYEQYF.

This clonotype was observed at least ten times. The V gene is TRBV7-9, the J gene TRBJ1-1; no definite D call. Trimming took 10 bases from V and 7 from J, leaving 4 bases between them. The CDR3 runs to 8 residues. The V gene's germline CDR1 is SEHNR and CDR2 FQNEAQ (reference sequence). This chain's CDR3 is CAIREAFF. The CDR3 DNA sequence: TGTGCCATCCGTGAAGCTTTCTTT.

This clonotype was detected many times. The rearrangement uses TRBV5-6 and TRBJ2-2; a possible D gene is TRBD2 (5 bases). Trimming left V 1 base short and J 5 bases short, with 9 bases between. Germline CDR1 reads SGHDT; CDR2 reads YYEEEE. CDR3 size: 14 residues. CDR3 nucleotide sequence: TGTGCCAGCAGCTTGATTCGGGGAACCGGGGAGCTGTTTTTT. Translated: CASSLIRGTGELFF.

As regards this clonotype: The junction departs from germline at one end; a sequencing error may be responsible. The CDR3: CASSSPGQGLENTEAFF. CDR3 DNA: TGTGCCAGCAGTTCACCGGGACAGGGTTTGGAGAACACTGAAGCTTTCTTT. This chain connects TRBV10-3 to TRBJ1-1; 9 positions match TRBD1. The CDR3 sequence is 17 residues long. CDR1 and CDR2 (germline): ENHRY, SYGVKD.

This clonotype was counted at least ten times. CDR3 region: CASSVEPVQGSGNTIYF. The DNA for the CDR3 is TGTGCCAGCAGCGTAGAGCCCGTTCAGGGCTCTGGAAACACCATATATTTT. V and J are TRBV9 and TRBJ1-3; a possible D gene is TRBD1 (5 bases). The CDR3 is 17 amino acids. V lost 0 bases to trimming and J lost 0 bases, with 13 bases between them. CDR1 is SGDLS and CDR2 is YYNGEE in the germline V gene.

The CDR3 region is CASSQRTDEKLFF. CDR3 nucleotides: TGTGCCAGCAGCCAACGGACAGATGAAAAACTGTTTTTT. The rearrangement uses TRBV7-9 and TRBJ1-4; the D gene is possibly TRBD1 (6 bases). The V gene lost 5 bases and the J gene lost 6 bases, with 10 bases spanning the gap. CDR3 size: 13 residues. CDR1 is SEHNR, CDR2 FQNEAQ, per germline (reference sequence). The variable domain in full, with the rest retrieved from reference TRBV7-9 and TRBJ1-4, is DTGVSQNPRHKITKRGQNVTFRCDPISEHNRLYWYRQTLGQGPEFLTYFQNEAQLEKSRLLSDRFSAERPKGSFSTLEIQRTEQGDSAMYLCASSQRTDEKLFFGSGTQLSVL.

The rearrangement uses TRBV29-1 and TRBJ1-4, with TRBD1 matching over 7 bases. The germline CDR1 and CDR2 sequences are SQVTM and ANQGSEA. The junction had 8 bases not matched to a gene; V was cut back by 2 bases and J by 8 bases. The CDR3 extends over 14 amino acids. The CDR3 sequence is CSVESGTVDEKLFF. The DNA for the CDR3 is TGCAGCGTTGAATCGGGGACAGTGGACGAAAAACTGTTTTTT. The whole variable domain, remainder taken from reference TRBV29-1 and TRBJ1-4, is SAVISQKPSRDICQRGTSLTIQCQVDSQVTMMFWYRQQPGQSLTLIATANQGSEATYESGFVIDKFPISRPNLTFSTLTVSNMSPEDSSIYLCSVESGTVDEKLFFGSGTQLSVL.

This clonotype was recorded a few times. The chain recombines TRBV7-2 with TRBJ2-1, with D possibly TRBD2 on 6 matching bases. Trimming removed 0 bases from V and 8 bases from J, with 11 bases in between. CDR1 is SGHTA and CDR2 is FQGNSA in the germline V gene. The CDR3 is 14 residues long. In DNA form, the CDR3 reads TGTGCCAGCAGCTTAGCGGGTTGGGGGGATGAGCAGTTCTTC. It is translated as CASSLAGWGDEQFF.

DNA for the CDR3: TGTGCCACCAGCAGAGACGGGACGTATGGCAATTCACCCCTCCACTTT. Residues: CATSRDGTYGNSPLHF. The chain has TRBV15 and TRBJ1-6; a possible D gene is TRBD1 (5 bases). Germline loops: CDR1 LNHNV, CDR2 YYDKDF (reference sequence). The CDR3 length is 16 residues. Trimming left V 0 bases short and J 7 bases short, with 13 bases between.

V is TRBV7-3 and J is TRBJ2-7; TRBD2 agrees at 7 bases. J gave up 7 bases and V 10 bases, and 10 bases lay outside the gene matches. CDR1 is SGHTA, CDR2 FQGTGA, per germline. The CDR3 is 12 residues long. CDR3 residues: CATSGGGDEQYF. DNA for the CDR3: TGTGCCACCAGTGGGGGAGGGGATGAGCAGTACTTC.

This clonotype was observed a single time. Lacking the conserved final phenylalanine or tryptophan, this CDR3 likely reflects a read error. It is unclear where the CDR3 begins or ends on the DNA, so no DNA is shown, and the CDR3 is as TCRdb lists it. V and J are TRBV2 and TRBJ1-1. Germline V gene data show CDR1 as SNHLY and CDR2 as FYNNEI. The CDR3 is 12 amino acids long, termini counted. CDR3 in amino acids: CASSEWETEAFL.

The chain recombines TRBV7-9 with TRBJ2-7, with TRBD1 matching 8 bases. V lost 8 bases, J lost 10 bases, and 4 bases stayed unmatched. CDR1 is SEHNR, CDR2 FQNEAQ, per germline (reference sequence). The CDR3 sequence is 10 residues long. CDR3 sequence: CASSAGGQYF. The CDR3 bases are TGTGCCAGCTCTGCAGGGGGCCAGTACTTC.

Many counts were recorded for this clonotype. The chain is built from TRBV6-2 or TRBV6-3 and TRBJ1-5; 7 bases are shared with TRBD1. Germline assignment: CDR1 MNHEY and CDR2 SVGEGT. J gave up 0 bases and V 5 bases, and 10 bases lay outside the gene matches. This CDR3 has 17 amino acids. The CDR3 DNA is TGTGCCAGCAGTCAATGGAAGGGGACAGATAGCAATCAGCCCCAGCATTTT. Translated, it gives CASSQWKGTDSNQPQHF.

The gene calls are TRBV6-1 and TRBJ2-7, with 12 bases that match TRBD2. CDR3 length: 15 amino acids. V was pared by 4 bases and J by 6 bases, with 7 bases of the junction left unmatched. CDR1 is MNHNS and CDR2 is SASEGT in the germline V gene. The CDR3 sequence is CASSAQLAGGVEQYF. CDR3 coding DNA: TGTGCCAGCAGTGCCCAACTAGCGGGAGGAGTCGAGCAGTACTTC.

In this sample, this clonotype turned up many times. This CDR3 is CASSLLKSPLHF. The DNA for the CDR3 is TGTGCCAGCAGCTTGTTAAAATCACCCCTCCACTTT. The rearrangement links TRBV5-8 to TRBJ1-6, with D uncertain. CDR3 length: 12 residues. Per germline, CDR1 SGHTS and CDR2 YDEGEE. V lost 1 base and J 10 bases, leaving 6 bases between the germline ends. Combining the CDR3 with reference TRBV5-8 and TRBJ1-6 gives the whole variable domain EAGVTQSPTHLIKTRGQQATLRCSPISGHTSVYWYQQALGLGLQFLLWYDEGEERNRGNFPPRFSGRQFPNYSSELNVNALELEDSALYLCASSLLKSPLHFGNGTRLTVT.

This clonotype was seen at least ten times. The V and J genes are TRBV12-5 and TRBJ2-7, with no clear D. Trimming pared 5 bases from V and 3 bases from J, leaving 11 bases between. Germline V gene sequence: CDR1 LGHNT, CDR2 FRNRAP. The CDR3 runs to 13 residues. The CDR3 bases are TGTGCTAGTGGTCCTGACACATACTACGAGCAGTACTTC. Amino acids: CASGPDTYYEQYF. Full variable domain (rest looked up from reference TRBV12-5 and TRBJ2-7): DARVTQTPRHKVTEMGQEVTMRCQPILGHNTVFWYRQTMMQGLELLAYFRNRAPLDDSGMPKDRFSAEMPDATLATLKIQPSEPRDSAVYFCASGPDTYYEQYFGPGTRLTVT.

As concerns this clonotype: Given a much more abundant clone one base away, this may be a read error. The chain links TRBV15 to TRBJ2-7, with 7 bases matching TRBD1. This CDR3 is built from 14 residues. CDR1 LNHNV and CDR2 YYDKDF come from the germline V gene (reference sequence). Trimming cost V 6 bases and J 7 bases; bases outside gene matches: 12. DNA for the CDR3: TGTGCCACCAGACCGAGGGGGCAACGTGAGGAGCAGTACTTC. Translation: CATRPRGQREEQYF.

This chain uses TRBV5-6 with TRBJ2-5; possible D gene TRBD2, 7 bases. This CDR3 is 16 amino acids long. V lost 0 bases to trimming and J lost 5 bases, with 17 bases between them. Germline V gene data show CDR1 as SGHDT and CDR2 as YYEEEE. CDR3 sequence (DNA): TGTGCCAGCAGCTTGGGTGCGCGGGGGCCCTTCGAGACCCAGTACTTC. Amino acid sequence: CASSLGARGPFETQYF.

This clonotype was recorded a few times. The CDR3 spells CASSPVPHSSGNTIYF. The CDR3 DNA is TGTGCCAGCTCACCCGTTCCACATAGCTCTGGAAACACCATATATTTT. V is TRBV7-2 and J is TRBJ1-3; D unclear. The CDR3 runs to 16 residues. The V and J ends lost 8 bases and 0 bases respectively, with 17 bases between them. Germline loops: CDR1 SGHTA, CDR2 FQGNSA.

Concerning this clonotype: Since a much larger clone is just one base distant, this may be a read error. This sequence joins TRBV7-9 and TRBJ1-4; 7 nucleotides agree with TRBD1. CDR3 length: 15 residues. Germline CDR1 reads SEHNR; CDR2 reads FQNEAQ (reference sequence). CDR3 sequence: CASPRGADPNEELFF. DNA of the CDR3: TGTGCCAGCCCCAGGGGGGCCGACCCTAATGAAGAACTGTTTTTT.